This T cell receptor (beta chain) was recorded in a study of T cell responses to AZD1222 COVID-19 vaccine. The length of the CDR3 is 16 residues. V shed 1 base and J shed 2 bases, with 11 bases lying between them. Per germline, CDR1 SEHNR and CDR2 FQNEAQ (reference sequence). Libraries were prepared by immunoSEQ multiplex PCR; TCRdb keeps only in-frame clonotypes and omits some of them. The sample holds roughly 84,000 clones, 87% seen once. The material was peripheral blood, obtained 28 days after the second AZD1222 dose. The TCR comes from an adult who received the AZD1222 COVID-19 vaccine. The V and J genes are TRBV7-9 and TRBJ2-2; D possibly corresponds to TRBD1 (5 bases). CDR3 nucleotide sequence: TGTGCCAGCAGCTTAGTTGAAGGGGTCAACACCGGGGAGCTGTTTTTT. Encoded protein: CASSLVEGVNTGELFF.